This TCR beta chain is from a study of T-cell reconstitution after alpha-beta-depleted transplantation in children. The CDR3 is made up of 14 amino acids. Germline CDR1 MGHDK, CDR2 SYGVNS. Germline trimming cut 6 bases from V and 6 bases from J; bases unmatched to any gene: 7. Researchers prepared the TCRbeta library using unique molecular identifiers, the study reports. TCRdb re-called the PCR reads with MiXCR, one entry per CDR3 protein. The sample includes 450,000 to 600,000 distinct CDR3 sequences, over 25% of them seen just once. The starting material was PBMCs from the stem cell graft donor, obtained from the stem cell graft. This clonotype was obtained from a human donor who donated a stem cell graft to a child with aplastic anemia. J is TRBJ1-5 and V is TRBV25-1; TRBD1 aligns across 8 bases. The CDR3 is CASRDRGESQPQHF. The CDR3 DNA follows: TGTGCCAGCAGAGACAGGGGCGAGAGTCAGCCCCAGCATTTT.